The rows below give T cell receptor beta chains drawn from one sample of a study of cytomegalovirus exposure and HLA in healthy donors. The method was immunoSEQ multiplex PCR; TCRdb's version includes in-frame clones alone and lacks a portion of them. The table includes around 130,000 clones, roughly 74% detected once. Sequenced: PBMCs. The origin of the receptors is a man in his forties in good health and CMV-seropositive. The CDR3 runs from the conserved cysteine through the conserved F or W. The D gene is left open where the match is weak. A clone size is listed for some rows: how often the clone was seen (once, few, many), or a class if it is expanded.

>.|.|TRBJ2-7|TRBV14
TGTGCCAGCAGCCAAGGGACAGTCCTCGCGAGGCAGTACTTC
CASSQGTVLARQYF
>.|.|TRBJ1-5|TRBV7-2
TGTGCCAGCAGCGCCCTCTATAGCAATCAGCCCCAGCATTTT
CASSALYSNQPQHF
>.|TRBD1|TRBJ2-2|TRBV30
TGTGCCTGGAAAGGGACAGGGAGGTCCGGGGAGCTGTTTTTT
CAWKGTGRSGELFF
>.|TRBD1|TRBJ2-7|TRBV28
TGTGCCAGCAGTTTACGACAGGGTGGGGCGTACTTC
CASSLRQGGAYF
>once|.|TRBJ2-1|TRBV15
TGTGCCACCAGCAGAGCTTCCTACTATGAGCAGTTCTTC
CATSRASYYEQFF
>.|TRBD1|TRBJ2-6|TRBV19
TGTGCCAGTACACCGGGACAGGGGATATCAACTGGGGCCAACGTCCTGACTTTC
CASTPGQGISTGANVLTF
>.|TRBD1|TRBJ1-1|TRBV7-9
TGTGCCAGCAGCTTACAGGGGGCGCAAACTGAAGCTTTCTTT
CASSLQGAQTEAFF
>.|.|TRBJ2-2|TRBV27
TGTGCCAGCAGTTCAAACAGGGTCACCGGGGAGCTGTTTTTT
CASSSNRVTGELFF
>.|.|TRBJ1-5|TRBV19
TGTGCCACCGCTTGGGGGCCCTTTAATCAGCCCCAGCATTTT
CATAWGPFNQPQHF
>.|.|TRBJ1-3|TRBV6-5
TGTGCCAGCAGTCGGTCAGGGCCCGGAAACACCATATATTTT
CASSRSGPGNTIYF
>.|TRBD1|TRBJ1-5|TRBV19
TGTGCCAGTAGTCTCGGGACAGACAATCAGCCCCAGCATTTT
CASSLGTDNQPQHF
>.|TRBD1|TRBJ1-4|TRBV4-2
TGTGCCAGCAGCCCCGGACAGGGTGATGAAAAACTGTTTTTT
CASSPGQGDEKLFF
>few|TRBD1|TRBJ1-5|TRBV4-1
TGCGCCAGCAGCCAAGAAGACAGGGGCGCTCGGAGCAATCAGCCCCAGCATTTT
CASSQEDRGARSNQPQHF
>.|TRBD1|TRBJ2-7|TRBV10-3
TGTGCCACCAGCGATCGGACAGGGAGTAACAACGAGCAGTACTTC
CATSDRTGSNNEQYF
>.|.|TRBJ2-7|TRBV11-2
TGTGCCAGCGGACAAATGGAACAATGGGGGCCGACAACCTACGAGCAGTACTTC
CASGQMEQWGPTTYEQYF
>.|.|TRBJ2-2|TRBV10-2
TGCGCCAGCAGTAGCCAGGGGTTGGCCGGGGAGCTGTTTTTT
CASSSQGLAGELFF
>.|.|TRBJ1-2|TRBV5-5
TGTGCCAGCAGCTTGGGAACAGGGACTAACTATGGCTACACCTTC
CASSLGTGTNYGYTF
>.|TRBD1|TRBJ2-7|TRBV2
TGTGCCACCAGGGGACAGAGCTCCTACGAGCAGTACTTC
CATRGQSSYEQYF
>few|TRBD1|TRBJ2-7|TRBV6-1
TGTGCCAGCAGTGAAAGCCGGACAGGGAACTACGAGCAGTACTTC
CASSESRTGNYEQYF